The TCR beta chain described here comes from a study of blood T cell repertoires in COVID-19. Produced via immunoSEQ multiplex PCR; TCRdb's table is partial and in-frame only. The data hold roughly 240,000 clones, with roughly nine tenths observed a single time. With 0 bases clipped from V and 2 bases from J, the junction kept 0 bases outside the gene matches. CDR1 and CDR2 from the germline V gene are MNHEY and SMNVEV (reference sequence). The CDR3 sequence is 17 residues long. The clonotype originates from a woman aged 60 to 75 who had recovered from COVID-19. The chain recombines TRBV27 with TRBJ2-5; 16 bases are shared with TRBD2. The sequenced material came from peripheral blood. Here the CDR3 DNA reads TGTGCCAGCAGTTTATCGGGACTAGCGGGGGGGCAAGAGACCCAGTACTTC. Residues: CASSLSGLAGGQETQYF.